This T cell receptor (beta chain) was captured in a study of identical twins. Points from the study as a whole: Insertion counts were lower in abundant cord blood beta clonotypes, a trend that memory repertoires did not show. For out-of-frame alpha sequences shared by twins, low generation probability was in excess. Its conclusions, products of cross-sectional statistical analysis, did not come from following the same donors.

V lost 10 bases, J lost 7 bases, and 19 bases lay in between. The germline V gene encodes CDR1 MNHEY and CDR2 SVGEGT. This CDR3 comprises 14 residues. Via MiXCR, TCRdb re-called the 5' RACE reads, giving one row per CDR3 protein. The table has about 550,000 distinct CDR3 sequences, around 24% seen once. To note about this clonotype: Its antigen is as yet unknown.

These data also formed part of another study, on yellow fever vaccine responses in identical twins.

The clonotype originates from a woman younger than 30 in good health. The V call is TRBV6-2 or TRBV6-3, the J call TRBJ2-2; TRBD1 is a possible D gene (6 bases). The sample consisted of CD4+ T cells sorted from blood. Here the CDR3 reads CATALGGASGELFF. The DNA for the CDR3 is TGTGCCACCGCTTTAGGGGGAGCGAGCGGGGAGCTGTTTTTT.